The 28 T cell receptor beta chains given below trace back to one sample, sequenced in a study of early T cells in non-severe SARS-CoV-2 infection. TCRdb redid the calling of the 5' RACE reads with MiXCR, one entry per CDR3 protein. Altogether around 59,000 distinct CDR3 sequences are present, around 9.3% being singletons, with the ten largest covering roughly 18%. Sequencing used whole blood. The receptor set was obtained from an adult who was a healthcare worker with PCR-confirmed SARS-CoV-2 infection or an uninfected control (not recorded which).

This clonotype was counted ten times or more. The genes are TRBV6-4 and TRBJ2-1; tentatively, D is TRBD2 (7 bases). The CDR3 loop spans 16 amino acids. CDR1 is MRHNA and CDR2 is SNTAGT in the germline V gene. Trimming cost V 4 bases and J 3 bases, with 16 bases left between them. CDR3 sequence reads: CASSAGGGSDYNEQFF. For the CDR3, the DNA is TGTGCCAGCAGTGCTGGGGGCGGGAGTGACTACAATGAGCAGTTCTTC.

In its sample, this clonotype was seen many times. V and J are TRBV15 and TRBJ2-3; D remains unclear. The CDR3 is made up of 14 amino acids. Trimming removed 0 bases at V and 5 bases at J, with 9 bases between. Germline CDR1 is LNHNV and CDR2 is YYDKDF (reference sequence). CDR3 sequence reads: CATSRDQAGDTQYF. DNA of the CDR3: TGTGCCACCAGCAGAGATCAGGCCGGAGATACGCAGTATTTT.

This clonotype was picked up a small number of times. The chain employs TRBV7-2 and TRBJ1-1; D is unresolved. This CDR3 is built from 11 residues. Trimming cost V 0 bases and J 8 bases, with 4 bases left between them. Germline-derived CDR1 and CDR2 are SGHTA and FQGNSA. The CDR3 sequence: CASSLAREAFF. CDR3 nucleotides: TGTGCCAGCAGCTTAGCGCGGGAAGCTTTCTTT.

In its sample, this clonotype was seen many times. The chain uses TRBV29-1 and TRBJ2-1; TRBD1 aligns across 7 bases. From germline, CDR1 is SQVTM and CDR2 ANQGSEA. The CDR3 spans 12 residues. V trimming: 7 bases; J trimming: 8 bases; junction bases outside the gene matches: 8. The CDR3 region has the DNA TGCAGCGGCGAGACAGGGAGACATGAGCAGTTCTTC. Encoded protein: CSGETGRHEQFF.

This clonotype was picked up a small number of times. The rearrangement uses TRBV7-2 and TRBJ1-1; no reliable D call. Trimming stripped 0 bases from V and 6 bases from J, with 11 bases between. The CDR3 totals 14 residues. In germline, CDR1 is SGHTA, CDR2 FQGNSA. CDR3 nucleotide sequence: TGTGCCAGCAGCTTAGCGCAAGGATTATCTGAAGCTTTCTTT. Its translation is CASSLAQGLSEAFF.

There are a few counts of this clonotype. This rearrangement joins TRBV5-4 to TRBJ2-1; TRBD2 aligns across 10 bases. Germline CDR1 and CDR2: SGHNT and YYREEE (reference sequence). The CDR3 totals 17 residues. After removal of 0 bases from V and 1 base from J, the junction contained 4 bases not matched to a gene. In nucleotides, the CDR3 is TGTGCCAGCAGCTTGGAGCCAGCGGGAGGGTCCTACAATGAGCAGTTCTTC. The encoded protein is CASSLEPAGGSYNEQFF.

Ten or more counts support this clonotype. The V gene is TRBV19, the J gene TRBJ2-1; TRBD2 is a possible D gene (6 bases). Trimming left V 6 bases short and J 9 bases short, with 18 bases between. CDR1 and CDR2 from the germline V gene are LNHDA and SQIVND (reference sequence). The CDR3 length is 14 residues. DNA of the CDR3: TGTGCCAGTAGGTTCGCGGGACTGGGCGGTGAGCAGTTCTTC. Translation: CASRFAGLGGEQFF.

This clonotype was observed at least ten times. The genes are TRBV24-1 and TRBJ1-2; D uncertain. The V end was cut by 5 bases, the J end by 9 bases, with 12 bases between. The CDR3 loop spans 12 amino acids. CDR1 KGHDR and CDR2 SFDVKD come from the germline V gene. The CDR3 DNA follows: TGTGCCACCAGTGCCTATGGGAAGAGCTACACCTTC. Amino acids: CATSAYGKSYTF.

The rearrangement joins TRBV28 to TRBJ2-7, with TRBD1 matching over 8 bases. Germline lookup yields CDR1 MDHEN and CDR2 SYDVKM. After removal of 6 bases from V and 6 bases from J, the junction contained 7 bases not matched to a gene. This CDR3 region has 13 residues. In nucleotides, the CDR3 is TGTGCCAGCAGCCCGGACAGGGTTACCGAGCAGTACTTC. Its translation: CASSPDRVTEQYF. Based on the CDR3 plus reference TRBV28 and TRBJ2-7, the full variable domain is DVKVTQSSRYLVKRTGEKVFLECVQDMDHENMFWYRQDPGLGLRLIYFSYDVKMKEKGDIPEGYSVSREKKERFSLILESASTNQTSMYLCASSPDRVTEQYFGPGTRLTVT.

This sequence joins TRBV3-1 and TRBJ1-2; maybe TRBD1 (5 bases). Germline V lookup: CDR1 LGHDT, CDR2 YNNKEL (reference sequence). The CDR3 runs 14 residues. The V gene lost 3 bases and the J gene lost 6 bases, with 14 bases spanning the gap. The CDR3 coding sequence is TGTGCCAGCAGCCACCGGGACGCAGCTGATGGCTACACCTTC. Translating it yields CASSHRDAADGYTF.

The rearrangement links TRBV4-1 to TRBJ1-6; D gene unclear. V lost 0 bases, J lost 9 bases, and 15 bases lay in between. Germline V gives CDR1 MGHRA, CDR2 YSYEKL. The CDR3 sequence is 16 residues long. The CDR3 loop reads CASSQETGVVVSPLHF. CDR3 sequence (DNA): TGCGCCAGCAGCCAAGAGACCGGGGTCGTGGTTTCACCCCTCCACTTT.

This chain links TRBV10-2 with TRBJ2-1, with D possibly matching TRBD2 (7 bases). Germline CDR1 WSHSY, CDR2 SAAADI. The V end was cut by 4 bases, the J end by 7 bases, with 17 bases between. This CDR3 region has 15 residues. The CDR3 DNA reads as TGCGCCAGCAGTGCGGACAGATGGGGGGGTAATGAGCAGTTCTTC. Its protein product is CASSADRWGGNEQFF.

The chain links TRBV3-1 to TRBJ1-1; D is unresolved. Trimming shortened V by 0 bases and J by 1 base, and 9 bases separated the two germline ends. The CDR3 has 15 amino acids. Germline CDR1 reads LGHDT; CDR2 reads YNNKEL (reference sequence). For the CDR3, the DNA is TGTGCCAGCAGCCAAGATCGAGGGTGGAACACTGAAGCTTTCTTT. Translation gives CASSQDRGWNTEAFF.

This clonotype was seen more than once but under ten times. The V and J genes are TRBV12-3 or TRBV12-4 and TRBJ1-3; D unresolved. Trimming took off 7 bases at V and 0 bases at J, with 10 bases between the two ends. The length of the CDR3 is 14 residues. CDR3 region: CASMEGSSGNTIYF. CDR3 coding DNA: TGTGCCAGCATGGAAGGGAGCTCTGGAAACACCATATATTTT.

This clonotype has ten or more counts. V is TRBV28 and J is TRBJ2-7; no reliable D call. Trimming cost V 6 bases and J 3 bases, with 15 bases left between them. From germline, CDR1 is MDHEN and CDR2 SYDVKM. This CDR3 is 14 amino acids long. The CDR3 region has the DNA TGTGCCAGCAGACCGGCCAGAGCCCGCTACGAGCAGTACTTC. Residues: CASRPARARYEQYF.

This clonotype was observed at least ten times. The chain links TRBV30 to TRBJ1-2; D ambiguous. The V end was cut by 4 bases, the J end by 4 bases, with 19 bases between. The CDR3 extends over 15 amino acids. The germline CDR1 and CDR2 sequences are GTSNPN and SVGIG (reference sequence). The CDR3 DNA reads TGTGCCTGGAACAGCTTAGCAGGCTCGAGCTATGGCTACACCTTC. Its translation: CAWNSLAGSSYGYTF.

The chain joins TRBV7-2 to TRBJ2-7, with a tentative D call TRBD2 (6 bases). This CDR3 contains 16 residues. Germline CDR1 is SGHTA and CDR2 is FQGNSA. Deletions cut 5 bases from V and 2 bases from J, with 19 bases between. CDR3 bases: TGTGCCAGCAGCCAAATAGGGCGGGGTACGCCCTACGAGCAGTACTTC. Protein product: CASSQIGRGTPYEQYF.

This clonotype has ten or more counts. The rearrangement uses TRBV11-1 and TRBJ2-1; D is undetermined. CDR1 SGHAT and CDR2 FQDESV come from the germline V gene (reference sequence). Trimming cost V 5 bases and J 0 bases, with 11 bases left between them. The CDR3 spans 15 residues. The CDR3 spells CASSDGPSSYNEQFF. The CDR3 coding sequence is TGTGCCAGCAGCGACGGGCCGAGCTCCTACAATGAGCAGTTCTTC. Full variable domain (rest looked up from reference TRBV11-1 and TRBJ2-1): EAEVAQSPRYKITEKSQAVAFWCDPISGHATLYWYRQILGQGPELLVQFQDESVVDDSQLPKDRFSAERLKGVDSTLKIQPAELGDSAMYLCASSDGPSSYNEQFFGPGTRLTVL.

The V call is TRBV7-6, the J call TRBJ2-3; no firm D call. Germline V gene sequence: CDR1 SGHVS, CDR2 FNYEAQ. Trimming took off 1 base at V and 0 bases at J, with 11 bases between the two ends. The CDR3 has 16 residues. As DNA, the CDR3 is TGTGCCAGCAGCTTAGGGTCCAGGTCTAGCACAGATACGCAGTATTTT. This codes for CASSLGSRSSTDTQYF.

This clonotype was observed at least ten times. V gene TRBV6-5 combines with J gene TRBJ1-6; possible D gene TRBD1, 5 bases. Germline CDR1 reads MNHEY; CDR2 reads SVGAGI. CDR3 length: 15 amino acids. The V and J ends lost 6 bases and 2 bases respectively, with 11 bases between them. The CDR3 here is CASRTDRTYNSPLHF. The CDR3 nucleotides are TGTGCCAGCAGAACCGACAGAACCTATAATTCACCCCTCCACTTT.

This clonotype was detected a few times. The chain carries TRBV6-2 or TRBV6-3 and TRBJ2-1; TRBD2 matches 10 bases. The CDR3 runs to 14 residues. With 6 bases clipped from V and 4 bases from J, the junction kept 3 bases outside the gene matches. CDR1 MNHEY and CDR2 SVGEGT come from the germline V gene. Here the CDR3 reads CASRTSGTYNEQFF. CDR3 nucleotide sequence: TGTGCCAGCAGAACTAGCGGGACATACAATGAGCAGTTCTTC.

This clonotype has only a few counts. This rearrangement joins TRBV24-1 to TRBJ2-3; 8 bases are shared with TRBD2. The germline CDR1 and CDR2 sequences are KGHDR and SFDVKD. The J segment lost 0 bases and the V segment lost 7 bases, leaving 8 bases of the junction unmatched. This CDR3 contains 16 residues. The CDR3 bases are TGTGCCACCAGCCGGGGTAGCGGGGTGAGCACAGATACGCAGTATTTT. Translating gives CATSRGSGVSTDTQYF.

The rearrangement uses TRBV19 and TRBJ1-1; TRBD1 agrees at 8 bases. The germline V gene encodes CDR1 LNHDA and CDR2 SQIVND (reference sequence). Trimming cost V 7 bases and J 5 bases; bases outside gene matches: 6. The length of the CDR3 is 13 residues. The CDR3 region is CASTPDRATEAFF. DNA of the CDR3: TGTGCCAGTACCCCGGACAGGGCGACTGAAGCTTTCTTT.

Many counts were recorded for this clonotype. The gene calls are TRBV27 and TRBJ2-1; TRBD2 matches at 8 bases. Trimming took 5 bases from V and 6 from J; bases not matched to a gene: 12. CDR1 and CDR2 from the germline V gene are MNHEY and SMNVEV (reference sequence). This CDR3 has 16 amino acids. The CDR3 DNA sequence: TGTGCCAGCAGTCCCAGCCATAGCGGGACAATCAATGAGCAGTTCTTC. Protein: CASSPSHSGTINEQFF.

This clonotype was seen ten or more times. V is TRBV30 and J is TRBJ2-7; D may correspond to TRBD1 or TRBD2 (5 bases each). Germline CDR1 reads GTSNPN; CDR2 reads SVGIG (reference sequence). The CDR3 consists of 13 residues. Trimming pared 5 bases from V and 2 bases from J, leaving 13 bases between. The CDR3 nucleotides are TGTGCCTGGGGAAAAAGGGGAGCCTACGAGCAGTACTTC. Translation gives CAWGKRGAYEQYF.

This sequence joins TRBV5-5 and TRBJ1-2; unclear D gene. Germline V gives CDR1 SGHKS, CDR2 YYEKEE (reference sequence). The CDR3 sequence is 14 residues long. Trimming took off 0 bases at V and 6 bases at J, with 12 bases between the two ends. The CDR3 region has the DNA TGTGCCAGCAGCTTGGGCGTAAAGGGAAATGGCTACACCTTC. Its protein product is CASSLGVKGNGYTF.

This clonotype has at least ten counts. The DNA for the CDR3 is TGTGCCAGCAGTGATATTTGGCTATATGGCTACACCTTC. Its translation is CASSDIWLYGYTF. This rearrangement joins TRBV2 to TRBJ1-2; D unclear. The length of the CDR3 is 13 residues. Trimming cost V 3 bases and J 5 bases, with 10 bases left between them. Germline V gene sequence: CDR1 SNHLY, CDR2 FYNNEI.

The chain recombines TRBV28 with TRBJ2-5; D perhaps matches TRBD2 (5 bases). The V gene's germline CDR1 is MDHEN and CDR2 SYDVKM. CDR3 size: 14 residues. The V and J ends lost 6 bases and 5 bases respectively, with 16 bases between them. CDR3 in DNA: TGTGCCAGCAGCCCAAGCGGTAGGAGGGAGACCCAGTACTTC. Translation: CASSPSGRRETQYF.